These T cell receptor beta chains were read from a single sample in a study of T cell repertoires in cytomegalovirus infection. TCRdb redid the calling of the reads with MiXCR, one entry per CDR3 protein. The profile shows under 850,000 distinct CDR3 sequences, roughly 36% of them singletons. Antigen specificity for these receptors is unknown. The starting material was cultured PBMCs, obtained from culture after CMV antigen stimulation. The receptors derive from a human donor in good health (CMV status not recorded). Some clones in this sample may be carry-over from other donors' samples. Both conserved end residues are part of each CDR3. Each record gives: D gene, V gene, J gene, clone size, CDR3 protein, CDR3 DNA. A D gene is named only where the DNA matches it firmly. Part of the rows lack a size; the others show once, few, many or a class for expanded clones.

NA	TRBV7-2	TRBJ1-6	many	CASSSKSSYNSPLHF	TGTGCCAGCAGCTCTAAGAGCTCCTATAATTCACCCCTCCACTTT
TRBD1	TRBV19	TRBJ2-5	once	CASTSPGGQTQYF	TGTGCCAGTACATCCCCAGGGGGCCAGACCCAGTACTTC
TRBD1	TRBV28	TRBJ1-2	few	CASSLTGTGPGYTF	TGTGCCAGCAGTTTGACCGGGACAGGGCCTGGCTACACCTTC
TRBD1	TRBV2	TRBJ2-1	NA	CASSEGTGGSEQFF	TGTGCCAGCAGTGAAGGGACAGGGGGCAGTGAGCAGTTCTTC
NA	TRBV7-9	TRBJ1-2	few	CASSFDDRTSVGYGYTF	TGTGCCAGCAGCTTTGATGACAGAACTAGCGTCGGCTATGGCTACACCTTC
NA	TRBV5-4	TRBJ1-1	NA	CASSAAGEFTEAFF	TGTGCCAGCAGCGCGGCGGGGGAATTCACTGAAGCTTTCTTT
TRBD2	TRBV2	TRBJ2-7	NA	CASLFYAGVLSYEQYF	TGTGCCAGCCTTTTCTACGCGGGGGTCCTCTCCTACGAGCAGTACTTC
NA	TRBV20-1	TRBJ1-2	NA	CSASLRGVGTNYGYTF	TGCAGTGCTAGTCTCCGGGGGGTTGGTACTAACTATGGCTACACCTTC
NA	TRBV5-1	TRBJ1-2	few	CASRTDTATYGYTF	TGCGCCAGCAGAACGGACACCGCCACCTATGGCTACACCTTC
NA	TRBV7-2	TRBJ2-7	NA	CASSPLGLDYGQYF	TGTGCCAGCAGCCCGTTGGGGCTGGATTACGGGCAGTACTTC
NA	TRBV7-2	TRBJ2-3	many	CASSLGGYTQYF	TGTGCCAGCAGCTTAGGAGGGTATACGCAGTATTTT
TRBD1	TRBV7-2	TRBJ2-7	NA	CASSLAPGGAYEQYF	TGTGCCAGCAGCTTAGCCCCAGGGGGCGCATACGAGCAGTACTTC
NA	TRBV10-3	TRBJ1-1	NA	CASQDSGAAFF	TGTGCCTCCCAAGACAGCGGAGCGGCTTTCTTT
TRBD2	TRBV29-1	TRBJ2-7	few	CSVEDRGGFEQYF	TGCAGCGTTGAAGATCGGGGGGGCTTTGAGCAGTACTTC
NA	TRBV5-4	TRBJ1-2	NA	CASSSHGGGDGYTF	TGTGCCAGCAGCTCGCATGGAGGGGGGGATGGCTACACCTTC
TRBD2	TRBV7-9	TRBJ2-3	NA	CASSLGPLAVEYF	TGTGCCAGCAGCTTAGGGCCCCTAGCGGTCGAGTATTTT
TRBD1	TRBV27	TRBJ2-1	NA	CASNSTGNSHEQFF	TGTGCCAGCAATTCGACAGGGAATTCGCATGAGCAGTTCTTC
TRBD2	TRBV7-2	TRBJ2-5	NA	CASSVSGRETQYF	TGTGCCAGCAGCGTTAGCGGGAGGGAGACCCAGTACTTC
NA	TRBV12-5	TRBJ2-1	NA	CASGLVDGNEQFF	TGTGCTAGTGGTTTGGTGGATGGGAATGAGCAGTTCTTC
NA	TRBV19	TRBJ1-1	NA	CASSGGLMNTEAFF	TGTGCCAGTAGCGGGGGCCTAATGAACACTGAAGCTTTCTTT
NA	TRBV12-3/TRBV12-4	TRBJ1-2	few	CASSRGGYGYTF	TGTGCCAGCAGTCGAGGCGGCTATGGCTACACCTTC
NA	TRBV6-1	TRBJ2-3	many	CASSLTVGPSTDTQYF	TGTGCCAGCAGTCTAACTGTAGGACCTAGCACAGATACGCAGTATTTT
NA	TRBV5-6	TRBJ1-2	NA	CASSSSPTVNYGYTF	TGTGCCAGCAGCTCCAGTCCAACAGTTAACTATGGCTACACCTTC
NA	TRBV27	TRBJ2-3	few	CASSPRTDGTDTQYF	TGTGCCAGCAGTCCCCGGACAGATGGCACAGATACGCAGTATTTT
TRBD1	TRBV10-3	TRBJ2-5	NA	CAIRTGTGEETQYF	TGTGCCATCAGAACCGGGACAGGGGAAGAGACCCAGTACTTC
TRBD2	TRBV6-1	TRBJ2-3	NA	CASSAGLAVFTDTQYF	TGTGCCAGCAGTGCGGGACTAGCGGTTTTCACAGATACGCAGTATTTT
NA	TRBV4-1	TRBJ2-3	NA	CASSQEPLDNTDTQYF	TGTGCCAGCAGCCAAGAGCCCCTAGACAACACAGATACGCAGTATTTT
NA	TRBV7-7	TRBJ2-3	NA	CASSLGPSADTQYF	TGTGCCAGCAGCTTGGGGCCATCGGCAGATACGCAGTATTTT
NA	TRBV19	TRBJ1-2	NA	CASASSVVYGYTF	TGTGCCAGTGCCTCGAGCGTAGTCTATGGCTACACCTTC
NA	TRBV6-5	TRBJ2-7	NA	CASSSIRIYEQYF	TGTGCCAGCAGCTCGATCCGCATCTACGAGCAGTACTTC
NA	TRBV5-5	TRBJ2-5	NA	CASRGIGIETQYF	TGTGCCAGCAGGGGGATAGGAATTGAGACCCAGTACTTC
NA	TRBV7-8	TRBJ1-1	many	CASSLDPNTEAFF	TGTGCCAGCAGCTTGGACCCGAACACTGAAGCTTTCTTT
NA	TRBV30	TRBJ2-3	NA	CAWSAYGGSTDTQYF	TGTGCCTGGAGCGCCTACGGGGGTAGCACAGATACGCAGTATTTT
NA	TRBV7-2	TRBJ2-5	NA	CASSFLGRGAQETQYF	TGTGCCAGCAGCTTCTTAGGCCGGGGAGCTCAAGAGACCCAGTACTTC
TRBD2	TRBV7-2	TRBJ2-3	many	CASSLGTSGGTDTQYF	TGTGCCAGCAGCTTAGGGACTAGCGGGGGCACAGATACGCAGTATTTT
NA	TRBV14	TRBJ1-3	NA	CASSQDSTSGNTIYF	TGTGCCAGCAGCCAGGACAGCACATCTGGAAACACCATATATTTT
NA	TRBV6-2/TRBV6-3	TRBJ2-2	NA	CASSYLQQTGELFF	TGTGCCAGCAGTTACCTACAGCAGACCGGGGAGCTGTTTTTT
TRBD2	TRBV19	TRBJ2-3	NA	CASSIAGGGGDTQYF	TGTGCCAGTAGTATTGCGGGAGGGGGCGGAGATACGCAGTATTTT
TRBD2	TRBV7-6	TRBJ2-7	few	CASSLPTSGRAPLSYEQYF	TGTGCCAGCAGCTTACCGACTAGCGGGAGGGCCCCCCTTTCTTACGAGCAGTACTTC
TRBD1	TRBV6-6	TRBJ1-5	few	CATRDSDQPQHF	TGTGCCACCAGGGACAGTGATCAGCCCCAGCATTTT
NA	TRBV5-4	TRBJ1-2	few	CASSSPRGFGYGYTF	TGTGCCAGCAGCTCCCCACGGGGTTTCGGCTATGGCTACACCTTC
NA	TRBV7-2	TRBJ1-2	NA	CASSLKLYGYTF	TGTGCCAGCAGCCTCAAACTCTATGGCTACACCTTC
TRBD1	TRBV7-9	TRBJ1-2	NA	CASSLPTGSYTF	TGTGCCAGCAGCTTACCGACAGGGAGCTACACCTTC
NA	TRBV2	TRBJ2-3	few	CASSEGDWQRPDTQYF	TGTGCCAGCAGTGAAGGGGACTGGCAGCGGCCAGATACGCAGTATTTT
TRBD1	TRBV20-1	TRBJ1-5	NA	CSAVMDRIYQPQHF	TGCAGTGCCGTAATGGACAGGATCTATCAGCCCCAGCATTTT
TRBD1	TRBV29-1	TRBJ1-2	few	CSVENNRGGYGYTF	TGCAGCGTTGAAAACAACAGGGGAGGATATGGCTACACCTTC
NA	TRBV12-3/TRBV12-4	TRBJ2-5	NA	CASSEAQGTGQETQYF	TGTGCCAGCAGTGAAGCCCAGGGAACCGGTCAAGAGACCCAGTACTTC
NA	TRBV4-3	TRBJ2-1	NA	CASSGLRGGGNNEQFF	TGCGCCAGCAGTGGTCTCAGGGGCGGCGGAAACAATGAGCAGTTCTTC
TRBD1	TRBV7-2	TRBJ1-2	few	CASSLFLGQGLGYTF	TGTGCCAGCAGCTTATTTCTGGGACAGGGGCTAGGCTACACCTTC
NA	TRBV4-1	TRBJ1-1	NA	CASSQDPHSMNTEAFF	TGCGCCAGCAGCCAAGATCCCCACAGTATGAACACTGAAGCTTTCTTT
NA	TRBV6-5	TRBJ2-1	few	CASSYAGPAGEQFF	TGTGCCAGCAGTTACGCGGGCCCGGCCGGTGAGCAGTTCTTC
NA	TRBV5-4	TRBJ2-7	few	CASSFVSAPTREQYF	TGTGCCAGCAGCTTCGTGTCGGCTCCGACGAGGGAGCAGTACTTC